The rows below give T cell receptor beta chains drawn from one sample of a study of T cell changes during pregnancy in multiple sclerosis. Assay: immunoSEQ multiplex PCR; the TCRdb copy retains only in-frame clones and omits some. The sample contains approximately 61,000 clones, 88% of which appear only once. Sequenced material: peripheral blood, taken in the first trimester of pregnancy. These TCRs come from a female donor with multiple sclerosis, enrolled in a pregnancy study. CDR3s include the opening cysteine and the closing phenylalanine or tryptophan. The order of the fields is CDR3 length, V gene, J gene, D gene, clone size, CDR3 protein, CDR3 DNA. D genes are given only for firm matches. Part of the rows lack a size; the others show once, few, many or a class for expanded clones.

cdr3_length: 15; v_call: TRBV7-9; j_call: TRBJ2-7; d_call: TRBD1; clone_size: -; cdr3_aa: CASSPPGQVGYEQYF; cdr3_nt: TGTGCCAGCAGCCCCCCGGGACAGGTTGGTTACGAGCAGTACTTC
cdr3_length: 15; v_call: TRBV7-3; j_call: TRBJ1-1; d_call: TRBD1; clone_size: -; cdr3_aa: CASTRTGEYDTEAFF; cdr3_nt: TGTGCCAGCACACGGACAGGGGAATATGACACTGAAGCTTTCTTT
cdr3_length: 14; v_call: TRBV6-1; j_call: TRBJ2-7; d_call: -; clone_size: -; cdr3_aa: CASSDMPGGYEQYF; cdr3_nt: TGTGCCAGCAGTGACATGCCCGGGGGCTACGAGCAGTACTTC
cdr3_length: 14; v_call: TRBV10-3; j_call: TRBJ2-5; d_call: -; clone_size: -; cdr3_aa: CAISASTDEETQYF; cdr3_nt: TGTGCCATCAGTGCTTCTACAGATGAGGAGACCCAGTACTTC
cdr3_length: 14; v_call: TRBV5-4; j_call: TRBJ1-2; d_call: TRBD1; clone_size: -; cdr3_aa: CASSLGRDRAGYTF; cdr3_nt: TGTGCCAGCAGCTTGGGGAGGGACAGGGCTGGCTACACCTTC
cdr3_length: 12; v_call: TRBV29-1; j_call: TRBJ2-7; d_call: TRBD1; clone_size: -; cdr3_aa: CSTGTGVAEQYF; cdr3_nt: TGCAGCACCGGGACAGGGGTCGCCGAGCAGTACTTC
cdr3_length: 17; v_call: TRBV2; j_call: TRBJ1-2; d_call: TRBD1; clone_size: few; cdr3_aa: CASSGAGQGALSYGYTF; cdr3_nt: TGTGCCAGCAGTGGGGCCGGACAGGGAGCCCTTAGCTATGGCTACACCTTC
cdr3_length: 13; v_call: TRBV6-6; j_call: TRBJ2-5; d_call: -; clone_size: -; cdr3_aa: CASSYPSQETQYF; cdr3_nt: TGTGCCAGCAGTTACCCCAGCCAAGAGACCCAGTACTTC
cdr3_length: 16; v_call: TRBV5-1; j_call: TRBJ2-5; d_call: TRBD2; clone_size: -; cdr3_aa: CASSLEASGSFGTQYF; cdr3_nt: TGCGCCAGCAGCTTGGAAGCTAGCGGGAGTTTTGGGACCCAGTACTTC
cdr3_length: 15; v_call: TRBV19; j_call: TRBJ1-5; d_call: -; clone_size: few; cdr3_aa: CASSIVRKSNQPQHF; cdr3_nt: TGTGCCAGTAGTATAGTCAGGAAGAGCAATCAGCCCCAGCATTTT
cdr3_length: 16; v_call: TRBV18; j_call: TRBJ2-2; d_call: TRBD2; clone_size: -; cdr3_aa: CASSPGTSGNGGELFF; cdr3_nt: TGTGCCAGCTCACCAGGGACTAGCGGGAACGGCGGGGAGCTGTTTTTT
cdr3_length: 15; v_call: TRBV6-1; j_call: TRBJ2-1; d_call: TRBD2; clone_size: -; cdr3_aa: CASSEELAGGNEQFF; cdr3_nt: TGTGCCAGCAGTGAAGAACTAGCGGGAGGCAATGAGCAGTTCTTC
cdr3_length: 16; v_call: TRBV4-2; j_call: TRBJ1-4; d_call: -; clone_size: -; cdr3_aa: CASSQDGQGSSEKLFF; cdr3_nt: TGTGCCAGCAGCCAAGATGGGCAGGGTAGTAGTGAAAAACTGTTTTTT
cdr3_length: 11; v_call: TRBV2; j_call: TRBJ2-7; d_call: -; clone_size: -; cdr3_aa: CASSSLARGYF; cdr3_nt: TGTGCCAGCAGCAGCCTAGCCCGGGGGTACTTC
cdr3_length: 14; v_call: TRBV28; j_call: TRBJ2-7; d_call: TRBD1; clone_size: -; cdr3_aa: CASSLSQGANEQYF; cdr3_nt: TGTGCCAGCAGTTTATCACAGGGGGCAAACGAGCAGTACTTC
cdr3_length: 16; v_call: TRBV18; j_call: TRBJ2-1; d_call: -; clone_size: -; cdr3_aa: CASSQTMASPNNEQFF; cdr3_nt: TGTGCCAGCTCCCAGACGATGGCTAGCCCTAACAATGAGCAGTTCTTC
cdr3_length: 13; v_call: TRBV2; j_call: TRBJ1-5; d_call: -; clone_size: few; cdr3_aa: CASMVGSGGPQHF; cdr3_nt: TGTGCCAGCATGGTCGGATCGGGAGGGCCCCAGCATTTT
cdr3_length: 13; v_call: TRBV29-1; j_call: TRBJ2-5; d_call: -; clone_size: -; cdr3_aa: CSVIQPLVETQYF; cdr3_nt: TGCAGCGTTATCCAACCGCTAGTCGAGACCCAGTACTTC
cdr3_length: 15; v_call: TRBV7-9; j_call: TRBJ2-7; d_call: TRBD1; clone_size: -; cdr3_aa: CASSSPGQGSYEQYF; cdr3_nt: TGTGCCAGCAGCTCCCCGGGACAGGGCTCCTACGAGCAGTACTTC
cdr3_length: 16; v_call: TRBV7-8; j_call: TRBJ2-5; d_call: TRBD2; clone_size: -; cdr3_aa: CASSTGLASDQETQYF; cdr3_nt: TGTGCCAGCAGCACCGGACTAGCGTCGGATCAAGAGACCCAGTACTTC
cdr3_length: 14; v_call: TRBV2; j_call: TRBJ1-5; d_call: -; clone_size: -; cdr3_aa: CASTRERSNQPQHF; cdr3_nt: TGTGCCAGCACCAGGGAACGGTCCAATCAGCCCCAGCATTTT
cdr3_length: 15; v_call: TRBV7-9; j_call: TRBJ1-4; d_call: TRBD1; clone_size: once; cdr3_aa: CASSLGGTGEEKLFF; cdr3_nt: TGTGCCAGCAGCTTAGGTGGGACAGGGGAGGAAAAACTGTTTTTT